These T cell receptor beta chains were read from a single sample in a study of blood T cell repertoires in COVID-19. Here immunoSEQ multiplex PCR was the method, and the copy in TCRdb shows in-frame clones only, minus some. The sample yields about 190,000 clones, around 80% seen once. Sequenced input: peripheral blood. The origin of the receptors is a woman at least 80 years old with active or convalescent COVID-19. Both conserved end residues are part of each CDR3. A D gene is named only where the DNA matches it firmly. Not every row has a clone size; where given, it reads once, few, many or a size class.

D gene: NA; clone size: NA; V gene: TRBV19; J gene: TRBJ1-1; CDR3 DNA: TGTGCCAGTAGATCAAGGCAGGGGATTAGGAACACTGAAGCTTTCTTT; CDR3 protein: CASRSRQGIRNTEAFF
D gene: TRBD1; clone size: NA; V gene: TRBV27; J gene: TRBJ1-2; CDR3 DNA: TGTGCCAGCAGTACGACAGGGGAATGGTCTGGCTACACCTTC; CDR3 protein: CASSTTGEWSGYTF
D gene: NA; clone size: NA; V gene: TRBV7-6; J gene: TRBJ2-2; CDR3 DNA: TGTGCCAGCAGCTTATATACCGGGGAGCTGTTTTTT; CDR3 protein: CASSLYTGELFF
D gene: TRBD1; clone size: few; V gene: TRBV19; J gene: TRBJ1-6; CDR3 DNA: TGTGCCAGTAGTACTTACGACAGGGGCCATAATTCACCCCTCCACTTT; CDR3 protein: CASSTYDRGHNSPLHF
D gene: TRBD1; clone size: NA; V gene: TRBV6-6; J gene: TRBJ2-2; CDR3 DNA: TGTGCCAGCAGAGGACAGGGAAAAACCGGGGAGCTGTTTTTT; CDR3 protein: CASRGQGKTGELFF
D gene: NA; clone size: NA; V gene: TRBV5-1; J gene: TRBJ2-1; CDR3 DNA: TGCGCCAGCAGCCAGCCTTGGGGGACAATCTCCTACAATGAGCAGTTCTTC; CDR3 protein: CASSQPWGTISYNEQFF
D gene: TRBD1; clone size: NA; V gene: TRBV9; J gene: TRBJ2-2; CDR3 DNA: TGTGCCAGCAGCGTAGCACCCCACCCCAGGGGGCAGGGCACCGGGGAGCTGTTTTTT; CDR3 protein: CASSVAPHPRGQGTGELFF
D gene: NA; clone size: NA; V gene: TRBV30; J gene: TRBJ1-2; CDR3 DNA: TGTGCCTGGGCCAGCTCGCTAGGTGGCTACACCTTC; CDR3 protein: CAWASSLGGYTF
D gene: NA; clone size: NA; V gene: TRBV5-8; J gene: TRBJ2-1; CDR3 DNA: TGTGCCAGCAGCTTATGGCAGATTTCCTACAATGAGCAGTTCTTC; CDR3 protein: CASSLWQISYNEQFF
D gene: NA; clone size: NA; V gene: TRBV9; J gene: TRBJ1-1; CDR3 DNA: TGTGCCAGCAGCGTAGGCGGAGGGTTCACTGAAGCTTTCTTT; CDR3 protein: CASSVGGGFTEAFF
D gene: TRBD1; clone size: once; V gene: TRBV29-1; J gene: TRBJ2-2; CDR3 DNA: TGCAGCGTCCACCCGGGACAGGTGAACACCGGGGAGCTGTTTTTT; CDR3 protein: CSVHPGQVNTGELFF
D gene: NA; clone size: NA; V gene: TRBV7-2; J gene: TRBJ2-7; CDR3 DNA: TGTGCCAGCAGCTCGCCTCCCGAACTTTATGAGCAGTACTTC; CDR3 protein: CASSSPPELYEQYF
D gene: TRBD1; clone size: NA; V gene: TRBV4-2; J gene: TRBJ1-2; CDR3 DNA: TGTGCCAGCAGCCAGGTTCAGGGGGACTATGGCTACACCTTC; CDR3 protein: CASSQVQGDYGYTF
D gene: NA; clone size: few; V gene: TRBV7-8; J gene: TRBJ2-3; CDR3 DNA: TGTGCCAGCAGCTTAGGCCCGGGGGTGGGAGATACGCAGTATTTT; CDR3 protein: CASSLGPGVGDTQYF
D gene: NA; clone size: few; V gene: TRBV5-1; J gene: TRBJ2-7; CDR3 DNA: TGCGCCAGCAGCTCGGGAGGGGGACAGACCTACGAGCAGTACTTC; CDR3 protein: CASSSGGGQTYEQYF
D gene: NA; clone size: NA; V gene: TRBV7-9; J gene: TRBJ2-3; CDR3 DNA: TGTGCCACTAGCTTTCAAGGGGGCACAGATACGCAGTATTTT; CDR3 protein: CATSFQGGTDTQYF
D gene: NA; clone size: few; V gene: TRBV27; J gene: TRBJ1-6; CDR3 DNA: TGTGCCAGCAGTCCTAACAGGGTTAATTCACCCCTCCACTTT; CDR3 protein: CASSPNRVNSPLHF
D gene: NA; clone size: NA; V gene: TRBV27; J gene: TRBJ2-1; CDR3 DNA: TGTGCCAGCAGTTTGTCACAAACAGGGATGGGTGAGCAGTTCTTC; CDR3 protein: CASSLSQTGMGEQFF
D gene: NA; clone size: NA; V gene: TRBV7-9; J gene: TRBJ2-3; CDR3 DNA: TGTGCCAGCAGCTTATACGGCAGGGTGAGCACAGATACGCAGTATTTT; CDR3 protein: CASSLYGRVSTDTQYF
D gene: NA; clone size: NA; V gene: TRBV4-1; J gene: TRBJ2-1; CDR3 DNA: TGCGCCAGCAGCAAGTGGAGACTGATGAGCTCCTACAATGAGCAGTTCTTC; CDR3 protein: CASSKWRLMSSYNEQFF
D gene: NA; clone size: NA; V gene: TRBV9; J gene: TRBJ2-3; CDR3 DNA: TGTGCCAGCAGCGTGACTAGATGGTCAGATACGCAGTATTTT; CDR3 protein: CASSVTRWSDTQYF
D gene: TRBD1; clone size: NA; V gene: TRBV7-2; J gene: TRBJ1-5; CDR3 DNA: TGTGCCAGCAGCCCCCGTCGGAGGCAGGGGGCGGTCTGGCAGCCCCAGCATTTT; CDR3 protein: CASSPRRRQGAVWQPQHF
D gene: NA; clone size: NA; V gene: TRBV6-6; J gene: TRBJ1-5; CDR3 DNA: TGTGCCAGCAGTAGGAGCGGGGGGCCAAATCAGCCCCAGCATTTT; CDR3 protein: CASSRSGGPNQPQHF
D gene: TRBD2; clone size: once; V gene: TRBV3-1/TRBV3-2; J gene: TRBJ2-5; CDR3 DNA: TGTGCCACCGCGGGACTAGCGGGGGGGCAAGAGACCCAGTACTTC; CDR3 protein: CATAGLAGGQETQYF
D gene: TRBD1; clone size: NA; V gene: TRBV15; J gene: TRBJ1-1; CDR3 DNA: TGTGCCACCAGCAGAGAAGGACAGGGGATGAACACTGAAGCTTTCTTT; CDR3 protein: CATSREGQGMNTEAFF
D gene: NA; clone size: NA; V gene: TRBV18; J gene: TRBJ2-5; CDR3 DNA: TGTGCCAGCTCACCACCAACAGGGACCCAAGAGACCCAGTACTTC; CDR3 protein: CASSPPTGTQETQYF
D gene: NA; clone size: once; V gene: TRBV4-2; J gene: TRBJ1-2; CDR3 DNA: TGTGCCAGCAGCCAAGATCCCGGTAACTATGGCTACACCTTC; CDR3 protein: CASSQDPGNYGYTF
D gene: NA; clone size: NA; V gene: TRBV27; J gene: TRBJ2-1; CDR3 DNA: TGTGCCAGCAGTTTATTCCAGGGGAGCAATGAGCAGTTCTTC; CDR3 protein: CASSLFQGSNEQFF
D gene: NA; clone size: NA; V gene: TRBV7-8; J gene: TRBJ1-4; CDR3 DNA: TGTGCCAGCAGCTTAGAGCATGAAAAACTGTTTTTT; CDR3 protein: CASSLEHEKLFF
D gene: NA; clone size: NA; V gene: TRBV7-9; J gene: TRBJ1-3; CDR3 DNA: TGTGCCAGCAGCTCGGAGACTGGAAACACCATATATTTT; CDR3 protein: CASSSETGNTIYF
D gene: TRBD1; clone size: once; V gene: TRBV28; J gene: TRBJ1-4; CDR3 DNA: TGTGCCAGCAGTTTAGACAGGGGGGCAACTAATGAAAAACTGTTTTTT; CDR3 protein: CASSLDRGATNEKLFF
D gene: TRBD1; clone size: NA; V gene: TRBV28; J gene: TRBJ2-7; CDR3 DNA: TGTGCCAGCAGTTTAGGACAGGGGATAACCTACGAGCAGTACTTC; CDR3 protein: CASSLGQGITYEQYF
D gene: NA; clone size: NA; V gene: TRBV2; J gene: TRBJ2-7; CDR3 DNA: TGTGCCAGCAGTGAATATTACGAGCAGTACTTC; CDR3 protein: CASSEYYEQYF
D gene: TRBD2; clone size: NA; V gene: TRBV27; J gene: TRBJ2-7; CDR3 DNA: TGTGCCAGCAGCCCCGACCTAGCGGGGTTAAGCTCCTACGAGCAGTACTTC; CDR3 protein: CASSPDLAGLSSYEQYF
D gene: NA; clone size: NA; V gene: TRBV7-2; J gene: TRBJ2-3; CDR3 DNA: TGTGCCAGCAGCTTAGTGTCTCAGAAAAGCACAGATACGCAGTATTTT; CDR3 protein: CASSLVSQKSTDTQYF
D gene: NA; clone size: many; V gene: TRBV7-9; J gene: TRBJ2-5; CDR3 DNA: TGTGCCAGCAGCTTGTTGAACGGCCAAGAGACCCAGTACTTC; CDR3 protein: CASSLLNGQETQYF
D gene: NA; clone size: NA; V gene: TRBV11-2; J gene: TRBJ2-5; CDR3 DNA: TGTGCCAGCAGCTCCCGGGGGGCCTTGGAGACCCAGTACTTC; CDR3 protein: CASSSRGALETQYF
D gene: NA; clone size: NA; V gene: TRBV6-2/TRBV6-3; J gene: TRBJ2-1; CDR3 DNA: TGTGCCAGCAGCGCGTCCCTTTACAATGAGCAGTTCTTC; CDR3 protein: CASSASLYNEQFF
D gene: TRBD1; clone size: NA; V gene: TRBV18; J gene: TRBJ1-4; CDR3 DNA: TGTGCCAGCTCACCGCCGGGACAGGGGGTTGAAAAACTGTTTTTT; CDR3 protein: CASSPPGQGVEKLFF
D gene: NA; clone size: NA; V gene: TRBV18; J gene: TRBJ2-5; CDR3 DNA: TGTGCCAGCTCACCACGTCTCGTCTCGGGGGAGACCCAGTACTTC; CDR3 protein: CASSPRLVSGETQYF
D gene: TRBD1; clone size: NA; V gene: TRBV2; J gene: TRBJ2-1; CDR3 DNA: TGTGCCAGCAGCCCAGACAGGGGTGCCTACAATGAGCAGTTCTTC; CDR3 protein: CASSPDRGAYNEQFF
D gene: TRBD1; clone size: NA; V gene: TRBV30; J gene: TRBJ1-5; CDR3 DNA: TGTGCCTGGAGTGCTCAGGGGGGAGCCCAGCATTTT; CDR3 protein: CAWSAQGGAQHF